These 15 T cell receptor beta chains were sequenced from one sample in a study of T cell responses to AZD1222 COVID-19 vaccine. TCRdb's table, derived via immunoSEQ multiplex PCR, lists solely in-frame clones and lacks some. The sample carries about 94,000 clones, roughly 84% recorded once. The starting material was peripheral blood, obtained on day 0 of AZD1222 vaccination. Receptors originate from an adult in good health.

Details on this clone: A junction end diverges from the germline sequence, so it may reflect a read error. The chain couples TRBV5-1 to TRBJ2-7; 10 nucleotides match TRBD1. Germline CDR1 SGHRS, CDR2 YFSETQ. The CDR3 covers 14 residues. The DNA of the CDR3 is TGCGCCAGCAGCTTAGGACAGGGGGGCTCACGGGTGCACTTC. Its protein is CASSLGQGGSRVHF.

This clone was detected a few times. The gene calls are TRBV30 and TRBJ1-2; D gene unclear. This CDR3 is 12 amino acids long. Germline V gives CDR1 GTSNPN, CDR2 SVGIG (reference sequence). V gave up 4 bases and J gave up 4 bases, with 10 bases separating them. The CDR3 loop is CAWNGVAYGYTF. In DNA, the CDR3 is TGTGCCTGGAACGGGGTGGCCTATGGCTACACCTTC.

The chain recombines TRBV5-1 with TRBJ1-2; weak D call: TRBD1 (6 bases). The germline gives CDR1 SGHRS, CDR2 YFSETQ. The CDR3 is 15 amino acids. V was pared by 6 bases and J by 4 bases, with 19 bases between. The CDR3 protein is CASNPGQGLSYGYTF. CDR3 DNA sequence: TGCGCCAGCAACCCGGGGCAGGGGTTGAGCTATGGCTACACCTTC.

CDR3 in DNA: TGTGCCAGTAGTAAGGACGGAAGCTCTGGAAACACCATATATTTT. Protein sequence: CASSKDGSSGNTIYF. This chain uses TRBV19 with TRBJ1-3; unclear D gene. Trimming took 4 bases from V and 0 from J, leaving 10 bases between them. CDR1 and CDR2 (germline): LNHDA, SQIVND (reference sequence). CDR3 length equals 15 residues.

The rearrangement uses TRBV30 and TRBJ1-2, with D possibly matching TRBD1 (6 bases). CDR1 is GTSNPN and CDR2 is SVGIG in the germline V gene (reference sequence). V lost 7 bases to trimming and J lost 3 bases, with 21 bases between them. The CDR3 has 15 amino acids. The CDR3: CASNREYLLDYGYTF. The CDR3 DNA is TGTGCCTCTAACAGGGAATACCTTTTAGACTATGGCTACACCTTC.

This sequence joins TRBV5-4 and TRBJ2-3, with D perhaps matching TRBD1 (5 bases). V was pared by 0 bases and J by 4 bases, with 9 bases between. CDR3 length: 14 amino acids. Germline V gene lookup returns CDR1 SGHNT and CDR2 YYREEE (reference sequence). The DNA of the CDR3 is TGTGCCAGCAGCTTGGACCAGGGCCCAGATACGCAGTATTTT. Residues: CASSLDQGPDTQYF.

V and J are TRBV11-2 and TRBJ1-3; 8 bases are shared with TRBD1. After removal of 2 bases from V and 4 bases from J, the junction contained 7 bases not matched to a gene. The CDR3 sequence is 16 residues long. Germline CDR1 is SGHAT and CDR2 is FQNNGV. CDR3 amino acids: CASSLWQGATGNTIYF. The CDR3 bases are TGTGCCAGCAGCTTATGGCAGGGGGCCACCGGAAACACCATATATTTT.

The chain combines TRBV10-3 with TRBJ2-5; D possibly corresponds to TRBD1 (5 bases). The CDR3 is made up of 13 amino acids. The V end was cut by 5 bases, the J end by 1 base, with 8 bases between. Germline values: CDR1 ENHRY, CDR2 SYGVKD. In nucleotides, the CDR3 is TGTGCCATCAGTCGACAGCGCCAAGAGACCCAGTACTTC. It translates to CAISRQRQETQYF.

This clone has just one count. J is TRBJ1-2 and V is TRBV20-1, with 7 bases matching TRBD1. V was pared by 3 bases and J by 4 bases, with 8 bases of the junction left unmatched. Germline V gives CDR1 DFQATT, CDR2 SNEGSKA (reference sequence). This CDR3 has 14 amino acids. Here the CDR3 reads CSASWTGIGYGYTF. In nucleotides, the CDR3 is TGCAGTGCTAGTTGGACAGGTATCGGCTATGGCTACACCTTC.

The rearrangement joins TRBV13 to TRBJ1-1, with 7 nucleotides matching TRBD1. The CDR3 is made up of 14 amino acids. J lost 4 bases, V lost 1 base, and 3 bases had no gene match. Germline CDR1 reads PRHDT; CDR2 reads FYEKMQ (reference sequence). The CDR3, as DNA: TGTGCCAGCAGCTTAGAAGGGGGCAGCACTGAAGCTTTCTTT. Its translation: CASSLEGGSTEAFF.

The J gene is TRBJ2-2, the V gene TRBV3-1 (or the pseudogene TRBV3-2), with D maybe TRBD2 (5 bases). This CDR3 region has 14 residues. Germline V gene lookup returns CDR1 LGHDT and CDR2 YNNKEL (reference sequence). Deletions cut 1 base from V and 3 bases from J, with 6 bases between. The DNA for the CDR3 is TGTGCCAGCAGCCAAGGGACTTACACCGGGGAGCTGTTTTTT. Its translation is CASSQGTYTGELFF.

The V and J genes are TRBV7-3 and TRBJ2-3; TRBD2 aligns across 11 bases. Per germline, CDR1 SGHTA and CDR2 FQGTGA. V lost 5 bases and J lost 2; bases outside the gene matches: 6. The length of the CDR3 is 16 residues. The CDR3 DNA follows: TGTGCCAGCAGCGCTAGACTAGCGGGGCACACAGATACGCAGTATTTT. Protein: CASSARLAGHTDTQYF.

The sample holds a few counts of this clone. The rearrangement joins TRBV19 to TRBJ1-4, with TRBD1 matching over 9 bases. Germline CDR1 is LNHDA and CDR2 is SQIVND (reference sequence). V lost 5 bases, J lost 6 bases, and 10 bases stayed unmatched. The CDR3 is 16 amino acids. The CDR3 region is CASSGQGLQLDEKLFF. DNA for the CDR3: TGTGCCAGTAGTGGACAGGGGCTGCAGCTCGATGAAAAACTGTTTTTT.

This sequence joins TRBV12-3 or TRBV12-4 and TRBJ1-1; D remains unclear. The CDR3 runs to 13 residues. Trimming shortened V by 3 bases and J by 5 bases, and 10 bases separated the two germline ends. CDR3 in amino acids: CASSFNGRTEAFF. CDR3 in DNA: TGTGCCAGCAGTTTTAACGGACGGACTGAAGCTTTCTTT.

V usage is TRBV7-9 and J usage is TRBJ2-7; D may match TRBD1 or TRBD2 (5 bases each). CDR1 and CDR2 from the germline V gene are SEHNR and FQNEAQ (reference sequence). This CDR3 is built from 14 residues. Trimming took off 4 bases at V and 2 bases at J, with 12 bases between the two ends. In DNA, the CDR3 is TGTGCCAGCAGCTCGCTTGTGGGGGCCTACGAGCAGTACTTC. It is translated as CASSSLVGAYEQYF.